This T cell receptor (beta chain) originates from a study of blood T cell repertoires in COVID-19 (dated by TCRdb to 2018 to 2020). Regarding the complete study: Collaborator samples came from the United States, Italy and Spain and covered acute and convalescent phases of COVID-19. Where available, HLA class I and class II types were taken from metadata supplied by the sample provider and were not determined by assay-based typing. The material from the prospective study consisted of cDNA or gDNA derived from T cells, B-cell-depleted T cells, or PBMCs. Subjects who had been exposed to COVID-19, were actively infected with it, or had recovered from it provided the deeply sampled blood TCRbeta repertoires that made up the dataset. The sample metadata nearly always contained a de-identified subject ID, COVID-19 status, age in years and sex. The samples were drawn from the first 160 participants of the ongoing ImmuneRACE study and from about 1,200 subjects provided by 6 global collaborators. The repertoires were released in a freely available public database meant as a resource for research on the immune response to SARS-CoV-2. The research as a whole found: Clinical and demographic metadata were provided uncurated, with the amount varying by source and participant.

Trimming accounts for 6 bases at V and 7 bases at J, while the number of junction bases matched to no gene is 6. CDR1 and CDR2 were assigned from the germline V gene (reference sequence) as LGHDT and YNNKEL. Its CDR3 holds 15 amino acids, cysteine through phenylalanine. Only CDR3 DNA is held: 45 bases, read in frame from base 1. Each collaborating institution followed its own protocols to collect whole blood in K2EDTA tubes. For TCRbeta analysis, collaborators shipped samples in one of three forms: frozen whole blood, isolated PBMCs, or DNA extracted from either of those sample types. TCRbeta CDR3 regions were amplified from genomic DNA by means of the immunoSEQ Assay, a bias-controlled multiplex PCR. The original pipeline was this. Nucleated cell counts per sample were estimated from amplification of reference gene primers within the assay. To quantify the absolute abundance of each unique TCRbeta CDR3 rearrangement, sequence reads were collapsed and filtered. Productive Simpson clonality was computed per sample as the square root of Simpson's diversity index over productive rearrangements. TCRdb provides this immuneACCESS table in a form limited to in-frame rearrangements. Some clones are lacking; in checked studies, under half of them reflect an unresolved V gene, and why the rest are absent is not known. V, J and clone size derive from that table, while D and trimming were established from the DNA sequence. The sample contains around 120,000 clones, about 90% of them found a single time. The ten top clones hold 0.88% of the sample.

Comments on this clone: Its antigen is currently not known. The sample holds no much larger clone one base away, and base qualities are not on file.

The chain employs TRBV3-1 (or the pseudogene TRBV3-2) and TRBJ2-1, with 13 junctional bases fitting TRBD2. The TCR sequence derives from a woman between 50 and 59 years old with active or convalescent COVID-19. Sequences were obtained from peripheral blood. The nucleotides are TGTGCCAGCAGTGCCACGGGACTAGCGGGAAATGAGCAGTTCTTC. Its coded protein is CASSATGLAGNEQFF.